The clone carrying this T cell receptor beta chain was observed a handful of times. Trimming removed 2 bases from V and 6 bases from J, with 24 bases in between. The CDR3 loop spans 18 amino acids. This entry is derived from a study of T-cell reconstitution after alpha-beta-depleted transplantation in children. The library targeted TCRbeta and was prepared with unique molecular identifiers. Via MiXCR, TCRdb re-called the PCR reads, giving one row per CDR3 protein. The sample lists 420,000 or so distinct CDR3 sequences; about 11% were seen once. This TCR derives from a human donor who donated a stem cell graft to a child with acute myeloid leukemia. Sequenced here: PBMCs from the stem cell graft donor, sampled from the stem cell graft. V is TRBV12-3 or TRBV12-4 and J is TRBJ2-3; D may match TRBD1 or TRBD2 (6 bases each). CDR3 DNA: TGTGCCAGCAGTTTATGGGGGCCGGAGGGTCTAGTATGGGATACGCAGTATTTT. It encodes CASSLWGPEGLVWDTQYF.